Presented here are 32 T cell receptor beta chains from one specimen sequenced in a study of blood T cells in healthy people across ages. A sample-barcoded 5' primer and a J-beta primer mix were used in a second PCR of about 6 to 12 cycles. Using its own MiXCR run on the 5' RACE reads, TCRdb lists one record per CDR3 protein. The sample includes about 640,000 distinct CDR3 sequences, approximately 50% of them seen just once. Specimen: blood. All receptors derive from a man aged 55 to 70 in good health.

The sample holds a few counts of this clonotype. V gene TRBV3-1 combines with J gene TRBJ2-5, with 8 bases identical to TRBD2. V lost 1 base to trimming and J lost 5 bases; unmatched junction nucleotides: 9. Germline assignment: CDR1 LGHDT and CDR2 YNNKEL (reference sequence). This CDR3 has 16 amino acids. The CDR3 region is CASSQGRRLAKETQYF. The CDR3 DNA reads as TGTGCCAGCAGCCAAGGTCGGAGACTAGCGAAGGAGACCCAGTACTTC.

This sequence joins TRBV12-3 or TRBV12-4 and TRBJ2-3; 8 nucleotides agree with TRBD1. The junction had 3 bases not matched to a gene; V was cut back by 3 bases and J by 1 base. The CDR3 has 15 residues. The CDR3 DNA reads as TGTGCCAGCAGTTTTCGGGGACAGGGCACAGATACGCAGTATTTT. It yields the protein CASSFRGQGTDTQYF.

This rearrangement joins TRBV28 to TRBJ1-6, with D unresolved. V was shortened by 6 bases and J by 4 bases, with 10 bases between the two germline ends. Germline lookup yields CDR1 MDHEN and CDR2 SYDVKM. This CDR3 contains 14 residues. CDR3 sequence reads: CASRKGSYNSPLHF. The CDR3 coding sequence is TGTGCCAGCAGGAAGGGTAGTTATAATTCACCCCTCCACTTT.

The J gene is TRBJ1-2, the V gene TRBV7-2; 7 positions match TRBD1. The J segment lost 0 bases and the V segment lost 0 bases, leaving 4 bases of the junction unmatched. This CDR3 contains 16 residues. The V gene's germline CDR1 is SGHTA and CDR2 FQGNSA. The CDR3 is CASSLAGGTANYGYTF. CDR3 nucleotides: TGTGCCAGCAGCTTAGCCGGCGGGACAGCTAACTATGGCTACACCTTC.

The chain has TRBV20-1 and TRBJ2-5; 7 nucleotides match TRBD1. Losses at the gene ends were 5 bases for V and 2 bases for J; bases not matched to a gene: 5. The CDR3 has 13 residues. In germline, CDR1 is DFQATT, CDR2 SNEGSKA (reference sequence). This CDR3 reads CSAPLRGQETQYF. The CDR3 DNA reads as TGCAGTGCTCCCCTCAGGGGGCAAGAGACCCAGTACTTC.

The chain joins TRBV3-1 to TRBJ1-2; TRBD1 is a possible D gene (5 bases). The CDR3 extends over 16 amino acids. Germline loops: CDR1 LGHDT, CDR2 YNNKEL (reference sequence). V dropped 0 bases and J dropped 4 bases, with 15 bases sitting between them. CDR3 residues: CASSQETVGGGYGYTF. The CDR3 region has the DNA TGTGCCAGCAGCCAAGAAACAGTCGGGGGAGGCTATGGCTACACCTTC.

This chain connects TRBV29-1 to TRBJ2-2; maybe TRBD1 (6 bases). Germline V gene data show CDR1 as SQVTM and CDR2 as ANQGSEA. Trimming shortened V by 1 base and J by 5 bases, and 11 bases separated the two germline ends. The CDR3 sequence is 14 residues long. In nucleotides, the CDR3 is TGCAGCGTTGAAGTTGGCAGGGGTACCGGGGAGCTGTTTTTT. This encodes CSVEVGRGTGELFF.

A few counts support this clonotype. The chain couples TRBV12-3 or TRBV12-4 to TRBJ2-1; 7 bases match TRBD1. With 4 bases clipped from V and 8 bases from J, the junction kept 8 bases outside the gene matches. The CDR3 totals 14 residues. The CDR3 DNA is TGTGCCAGCAGTTACGGGACAGTGGGGGATGAGCAGTTCTTC. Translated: CASSYGTVGDEQFF.

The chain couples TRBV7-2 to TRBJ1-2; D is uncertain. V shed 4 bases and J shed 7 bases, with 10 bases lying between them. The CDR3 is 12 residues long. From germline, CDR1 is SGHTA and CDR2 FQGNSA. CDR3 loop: CASSSHLGGYTF. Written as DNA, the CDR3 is TGTGCCAGCAGCTCACACTTGGGTGGCTACACCTTC.

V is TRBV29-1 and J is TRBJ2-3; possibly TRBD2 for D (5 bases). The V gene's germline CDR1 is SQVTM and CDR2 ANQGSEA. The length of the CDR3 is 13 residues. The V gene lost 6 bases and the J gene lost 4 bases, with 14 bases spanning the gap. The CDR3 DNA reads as TGCAGCGTCCCTCGGGGTGGTGCAGATACGCAGTATTTT. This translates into CSVPRGGADTQYF.

The CDR3 loop is CASSSGGSYPPDTQYF. In DNA, the CDR3 is TGTGCCAGCAGCTCCGGAGGTAGCTACCCACCAGATACGCAGTATTTT. The chain recombines TRBV7-2 with TRBJ2-3; D is possibly TRBD2 (5 bases). The V gene's germline CDR1 is SGHTA and CDR2 FQGNSA. This CDR3 region has 16 residues. V was shortened by 4 bases and J by 4 bases, with 18 bases between the two germline ends.

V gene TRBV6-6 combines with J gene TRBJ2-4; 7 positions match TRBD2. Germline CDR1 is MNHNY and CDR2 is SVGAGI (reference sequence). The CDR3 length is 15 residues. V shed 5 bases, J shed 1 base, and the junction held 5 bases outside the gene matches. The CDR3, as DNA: TGTGCCAGCAGTCAACGGGGGGAGGCCAAAAACATTCAGTACTTC. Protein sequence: CASSQRGEAKNIQYF.

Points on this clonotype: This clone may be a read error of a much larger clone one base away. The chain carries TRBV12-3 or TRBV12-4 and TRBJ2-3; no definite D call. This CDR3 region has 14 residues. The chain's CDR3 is CASSFRVSADMQYF. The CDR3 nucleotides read TGTGCCAGCAGTTTTAGAGTGAGCGCAGATATGCAGTATTTT.

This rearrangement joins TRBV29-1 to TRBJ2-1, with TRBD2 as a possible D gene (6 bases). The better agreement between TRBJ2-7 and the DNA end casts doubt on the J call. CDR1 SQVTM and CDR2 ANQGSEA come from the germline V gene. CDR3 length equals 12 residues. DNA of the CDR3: TGCAGCGTTGAAGGGGCGGGGTCCGAGCAGTACTTC. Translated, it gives CSVEGAGSEQYF.

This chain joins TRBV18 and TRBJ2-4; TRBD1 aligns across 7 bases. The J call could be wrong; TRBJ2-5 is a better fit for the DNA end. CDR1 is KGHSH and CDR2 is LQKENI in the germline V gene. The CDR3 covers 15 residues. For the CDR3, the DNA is TGTGCCAGCTCAGTCGGGTCCGGGACAGTTGAGACCCAGTACTTC. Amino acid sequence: CASSVGSGTVETQYF.

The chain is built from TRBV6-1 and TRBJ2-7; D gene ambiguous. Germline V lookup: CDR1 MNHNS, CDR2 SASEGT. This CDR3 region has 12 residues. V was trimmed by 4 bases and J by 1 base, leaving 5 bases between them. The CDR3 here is CASSAASYEQYF. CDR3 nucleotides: TGTGCCAGCAGTGCGGCGTCCTACGAGCAGTACTTC.

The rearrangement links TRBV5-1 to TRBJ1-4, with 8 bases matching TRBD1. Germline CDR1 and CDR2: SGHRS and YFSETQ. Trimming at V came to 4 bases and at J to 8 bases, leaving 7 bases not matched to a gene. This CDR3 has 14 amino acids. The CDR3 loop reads CASSGDRPREKLFF. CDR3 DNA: TGCGCCAGCAGCGGGGACAGGCCTAGGGAAAAACTGTTTTTT.

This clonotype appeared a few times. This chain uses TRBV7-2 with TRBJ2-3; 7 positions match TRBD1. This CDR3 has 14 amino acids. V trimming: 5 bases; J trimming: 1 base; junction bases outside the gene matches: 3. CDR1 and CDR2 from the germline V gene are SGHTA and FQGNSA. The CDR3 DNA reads TGTGCCAGCAGCCCTGACAGGGGCACAGATACGCAGTATTTT. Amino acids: CASSPDRGTDTQYF.

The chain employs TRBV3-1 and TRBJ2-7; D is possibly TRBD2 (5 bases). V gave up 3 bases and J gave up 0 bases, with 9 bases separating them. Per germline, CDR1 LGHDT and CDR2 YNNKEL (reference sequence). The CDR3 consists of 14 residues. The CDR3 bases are TGTGCCAGCAGCCACAGCGGAATCTCCTACGAGCAGTACTTC. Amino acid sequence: CASSHSGISYEQYF.

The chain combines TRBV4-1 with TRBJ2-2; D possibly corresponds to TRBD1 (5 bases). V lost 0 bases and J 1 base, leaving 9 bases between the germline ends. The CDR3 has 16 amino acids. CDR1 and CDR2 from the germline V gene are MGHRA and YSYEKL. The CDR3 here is CASSQDLGVNTGELFF. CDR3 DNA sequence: TGCGCCAGCAGCCAAGATCTAGGGGTGAACACCGGGGAGCTGTTTTTT.

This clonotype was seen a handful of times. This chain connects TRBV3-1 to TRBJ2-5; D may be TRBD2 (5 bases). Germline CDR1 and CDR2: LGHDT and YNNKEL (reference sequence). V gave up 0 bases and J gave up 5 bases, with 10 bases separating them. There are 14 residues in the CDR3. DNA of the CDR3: TGTGCCAGCAGCCAAGATATAGCGTCGGAGACCCAGTACTTC. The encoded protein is CASSQDIASETQYF.

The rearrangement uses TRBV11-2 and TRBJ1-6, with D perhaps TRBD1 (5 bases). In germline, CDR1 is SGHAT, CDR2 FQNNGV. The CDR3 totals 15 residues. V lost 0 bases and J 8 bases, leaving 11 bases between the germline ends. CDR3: CASSLEGLLDSPLHF. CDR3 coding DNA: TGTGCCAGCAGCTTAGAGGGGCTCCTTGATTCACCCCTCCACTTT.

CDR3 sequence reads: CATSDFGRGARNEQYF. The CDR3 DNA follows: TGTGCCACCAGTGATTTCGGGCGGGGGGCCCGCAATGAGCAGTACTTC. The rearrangement uses TRBV24-1 and TRBJ2-5; 8 bases agree with TRBD2. V shed 1 base and J 11 bases; nucleotides not matched to a gene: 14. CDR3 length: 16 residues. Germline V gene data show CDR1 as KGHDR and CDR2 as SFDVKD.

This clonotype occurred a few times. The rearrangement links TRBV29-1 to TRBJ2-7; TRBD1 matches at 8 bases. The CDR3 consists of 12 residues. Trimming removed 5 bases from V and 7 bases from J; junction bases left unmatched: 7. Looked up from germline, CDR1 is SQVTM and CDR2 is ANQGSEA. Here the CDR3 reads CSVSTGGNEQYF. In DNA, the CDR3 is TGCAGCGTTTCCACAGGGGGTAATGAGCAGTACTTC.

CDR3 residues: CSVERSGAEAFF. The CDR3 DNA reads TGCAGCGTTGAAAGATCAGGGGCTGAAGCTTTCTTT. The chain employs TRBV29-1 and TRBJ1-1, with D possibly being TRBD1 (6 bases). Per germline, CDR1 SQVTM and CDR2 ANQGSEA. V was pared by 2 bases and J by 6 bases, with 10 bases between. The CDR3 spans 12 residues.

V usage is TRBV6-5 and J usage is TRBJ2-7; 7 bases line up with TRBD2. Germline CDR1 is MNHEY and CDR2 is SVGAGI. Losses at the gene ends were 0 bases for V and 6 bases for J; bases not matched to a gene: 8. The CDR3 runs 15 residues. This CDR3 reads CASSYSGFREGEQYF. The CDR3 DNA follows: TGTGCCAGCAGTTACTCGGGGTTCAGGGAGGGCGAGCAGTACTTC.

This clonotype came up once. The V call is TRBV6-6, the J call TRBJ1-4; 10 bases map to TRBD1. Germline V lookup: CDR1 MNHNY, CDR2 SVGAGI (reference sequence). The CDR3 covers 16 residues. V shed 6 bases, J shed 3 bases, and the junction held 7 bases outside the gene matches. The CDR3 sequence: CASRGQGTEANEKLFF. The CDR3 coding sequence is TGTGCCAGCAGGGGACAGGGGACGGAGGCTAATGAAAAACTGTTTTTT.

CDR3 loop: CASSLTVGPGVAFF. The CDR3 nucleotides are TGTGCCAGCAGCTTAACCGTCGGCCCGGGAGTGGCTTTCTTT. This sequence joins TRBV7-2 and TRBJ1-1; no clear D. With 2 bases removed from V and 11 bases from J, the gap between germline ends came to 18 bases. Germline CDR1 and CDR2: SGHTA and FQGNSA. The CDR3 consists of 14 residues.

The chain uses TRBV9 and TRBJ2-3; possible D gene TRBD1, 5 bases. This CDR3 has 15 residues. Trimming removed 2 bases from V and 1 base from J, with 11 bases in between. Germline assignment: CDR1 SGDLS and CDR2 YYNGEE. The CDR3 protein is CASSVALGGTDTQYF. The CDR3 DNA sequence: TGTGCCAGCAGCGTCGCCCTAGGGGGCACAGATACGCAGTATTTT.

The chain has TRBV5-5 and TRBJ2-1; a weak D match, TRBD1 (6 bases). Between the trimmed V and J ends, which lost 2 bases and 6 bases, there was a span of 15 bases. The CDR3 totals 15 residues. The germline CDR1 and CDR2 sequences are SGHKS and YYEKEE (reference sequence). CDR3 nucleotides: TGTGCCAGCAGCTTTAGGGACAAGGAACTCAATGAGCAGTTCTTC. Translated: CASSFRDKELNEQFF.

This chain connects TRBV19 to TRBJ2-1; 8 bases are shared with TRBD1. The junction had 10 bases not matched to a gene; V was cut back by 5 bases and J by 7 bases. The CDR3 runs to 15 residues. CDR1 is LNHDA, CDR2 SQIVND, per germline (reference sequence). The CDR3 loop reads CASSVSGGRRNEQFF. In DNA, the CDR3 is TGTGCCAGTAGTGTTTCAGGGGGCAGGAGGAATGAGCAGTTCTTC.

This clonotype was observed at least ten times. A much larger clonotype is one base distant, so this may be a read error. CDR3 sequence (DNA): TGCAGTGCCCCCTCGGTGCGGGGGGGGGCAGATACGCAGTATTTT. It yields the protein CSAPSVRGGADTQYF. The chain has TRBV20-1 and TRBJ2-3; 9 nucleotides agree with TRBD2. The length of the CDR3 is 15 residues. Trimming removed 6 bases from V and 4 bases from J; junction bases left unmatched: 11. The germline gives CDR1 DFQATT, CDR2 SNEGSKA (reference sequence).